A selection of T cell receptor beta chains follows, all from one sample in a study of shared clonotypes between healthy human individuals. Generated by immunoSEQ multiplex PCR, the TCRdb table keeps only in-frame clones and is missing some. The profile shows about 2 million clones, about 95% of them singletons. The sequenced sample consisted of naive CD8+ T cells sorted from blood. The receptors derive from a man between 18 and 29 years old in good health. Each CDR3 is given with its conserved first and last residue. Fields, in order: V gene, D gene, clone size, J gene, CDR3 protein, CDR3 DNA. D genes are given only for firm matches. Where a row states a size, it is once, few, many or the class of an expanded clone; other rows omit it.

TRBV27,-,-,TRBJ2-7,CASSLSLNSYEQYF,TGTGCCAGCAGTTTATCCCTGAACTCCTACGAGCAGTACTTC
TRBV30,-,-,TRBJ1-3,CACVGVSGNTIYF,TGTGCCTGTGTCGGTGTCTCTGGAAACACCATATATTTT
TRBV7-3,TRBD1,-,TRBJ1-2,CASSLLGTGEDGYTF,TGTGCCAGCAGCTTACTAGGGACAGGGGAGGATGGCTACACCTTC
TRBV6-5,-,-,TRBJ2-3,CASRPEWGSTDTQYF,TGTGCCAGCAGACCCGAGTGGGGAAGCACAGATACGCAGTATTTT
TRBV10-3,-,-,TRBJ2-7,CAISTSLGRNEQYF,TGTGCCATCAGTACGTCACTAGGTCGGAACGAGCAGTACTTC
TRBV27,-,-,TRBJ2-1,CASIQSGGLDEQFF,TGTGCCAGCATCCAAAGTGGGGGGCTCGATGAGCAGTTCTTC
TRBV7-7,-,-,TRBJ2-2,CASSPIPGNPGELFF,TGTGCTAGCAGCCCCATCCCGGGGAACCCCGGGGAGCTGTTTTTT
TRBV30,-,once,TRBJ2-3,CAWSDGTTSTDTQYF,TGTGCCTGGAGTGACGGGACAACTAGCACAGATACGCAGTATTTT
TRBV9,TRBD2,-,TRBJ2-1,CASSPGLAGENEQFF,TGTGCCAGCAGCCCCGGGCTAGCGGGAGAAAATGAGCAGTTCTTC
TRBV9,-,-,TRBJ2-7,CASSEGDGGYEQYF,TGTGCCAGCAGCGAGGGGGACGGGGGTTACGAGCAGTACTTC
TRBV25-1,-,-,TRBJ2-4,CASSVTNIQYF,TGTGCCAGCAGTGTCACAAACATTCAGTACTTC
TRBV6-5,TRBD1,-,TRBJ1-1,CASNPQTGKNTEAFF,TGTGCCAGCAACCCTCAGACAGGGAAGAACACTGAAGCTTTCTTT
TRBV28,-,-,TRBJ2-7,CASRGEKGLSYEQYF,TGTGCCAGCAGGGGGGAGAAGGGTCTCTCCTACGAGCAGTACTTC
TRBV6-1,-,-,TRBJ1-6,CASSEARMGDSYNSPLHF,TGTGCCAGCAGTGAAGCGCGCATGGGGGACTCCTATAATTCACCCCTCCACTTT
TRBV28,TRBD1,-,TRBJ1-6,CASSPQGAYSPLHF,TGTGCCAGCAGTCCACAGGGGGCTTATTCACCCCTCCACTTT
TRBV28,-,-,TRBJ2-5,CATQPGRQETQYF,TGTGCCACCCAACCGGGACGACAAGAGACCCAGTACTTC
TRBV5-1,TRBD1,-,TRBJ2-7,CASSGRDRGPYEQYF,TGCGCCAGCAGCGGACGGGACAGGGGGCCATACGAGCAGTACTTC